Each of the 20 T cell receptor beta chains below was sequenced from the same sample in a study of early T cells in non-severe SARS-CoV-2 infection. TCRdb re-analysed the 5' RACE reads in MiXCR, keeping a single row per CDR3 protein. The profile covers 55,000 to 70,000 distinct CDR3 sequences, with 5.6% appearing a single time and under 8% taken by the ten largest. The sequencing input was whole blood. Source of these receptors: an adult who was a healthcare worker with PCR-confirmed SARS-CoV-2 infection or an uninfected control (not recorded which).

This clonotype came up a few times. The V gene is TRBV2, the J gene TRBJ1-1, with 8 bases identical to TRBD1. Germline-derived CDR1 and CDR2 are SNHLY and FYNNEI. J was trimmed by 7 bases and V by 6 bases; bases with no gene match: 4. This CDR3 comprises 12 residues. The CDR3 reads CASSGQGLEAFF. The CDR3, as DNA: TGTGCCAGCAGCGGACAGGGCCTTGAAGCTTTCTTT.

This clonotype was detected only a few times. The chain couples TRBV5-1 to TRBJ2-7; D gene ambiguous. Germline lookup yields CDR1 SGHRS and CDR2 YFSETQ. The CDR3 length is 14 residues. V lost 0 bases to trimming and J lost 2 bases, with 9 bases between them. The CDR3 DNA sequence: TGCGCCAGCAGCTTGGAACTTCCCGCCTACGAGCAGTACTTC. This codes for CASSLELPAYEQYF.

This clonotype appeared many times. The V gene is TRBV24-1, the J gene TRBJ2-2; 8 positions agree with TRBD2. From germline, CDR1 is KGHDR and CDR2 SFDVKD. J lost 5 bases, V lost 6 bases, and 10 bases had no gene match. The CDR3 length is 16 residues. The CDR3 DNA reads TGTGCCACCAGTCCCGGTAGCGGGATGATAACCGGGGAGCTGTTTTTT. Translation gives CATSPGSGMITGELFF.

This clonotype was recorded many times. V and J are TRBV7-2 and TRBJ1-6; no firm D call. The CDR3 length is 14 residues. CDR1 SGHTA and CDR2 FQGNSA come from the germline V gene. The germline V and J ends were trimmed by 3 bases and 3 bases, with 6 bases remaining between them. CDR3 protein: CASSLTSYNSPLHF. The CDR3 bases are TGTGCCAGCAGCTTGACCAGCTATAATTCACCCCTCCACTTT.

A few counts support this clonotype. The chain employs TRBV15 and TRBJ1-5; 10 nucleotides match TRBD1. With 6 bases clipped from V and 2 bases from J, the junction kept 7 bases outside the gene matches. CDR1 and CDR2 (germline): LNHNV, YYDKDF (reference sequence). The CDR3 is 16 amino acids. CDR3 bases: TGTGCCACCAGTGGGTGGGGGACAGGGGGCAATCAGCCCCAGCATTTT. Its translation: CATSGWGTGGNQPQHF. Full variable domain (remainder filled in from reference TRBV15 and TRBJ1-5): DAMVIQNPRYQVTQFGKPVTLSCSQTLNHNVMYWYQQKSSQAPKLLFHYYDKDFNNEADTPDNFQSRRPNTSFCFLDIRSPGLGDTAMYLCATSGWGTGGNQPQHFGDGTRLSIL.

V gene TRBV5-6 combines with J gene TRBJ1-5; 7 bases are a match to TRBD1. The CDR3 has 14 amino acids. V dropped 3 bases and J dropped 4; count of bases not matched to a gene: 4. The germline CDR1 and CDR2 sequences are SGHDT and YYEEEE. In DNA, the CDR3 is TGTGCCAGCAGCTCGGGACAGCCAAATCAGCCCCAGCATTTT. Residues: CASSSGQPNQPQHF.

This clonotype was counted at least ten times. The V call is TRBV7-3, the J call TRBJ2-3, with TRBD1 matching over 11 bases. The CDR3 contains 13 residues. Germline V gene sequence: CDR1 SGHTA, CDR2 FQGTGA. Losses at the gene ends were 4 bases for V and 7 bases for J; bases not matched to a gene: 1. The CDR3 region has the DNA TGTGCCAGCAGCTGGGACAGGGGGTATACGCAGTATTTT. Amino acid sequence: CASSWDRGYTQYF.

This clonotype has at least ten counts. CDR3 in amino acids: CASSESGRGARNNEQFF. The CDR3 DNA is TGTGCCAGCAGTGAATCAGGAAGGGGGGCGCGGAACAATGAGCAGTTCTTC. The chain couples TRBV25-1 to TRBJ2-1, with D perhaps being TRBD1 or TRBD2 (6 bases each). Germline V gene lookup returns CDR1 MGHDK and CDR2 SYGVNS. V dropped 1 base and J dropped 5 bases, with 18 bases sitting between them. The CDR3 is 17 residues long. Variable domain in full (rest from reference TRBV25-1 and TRBJ2-1): EADIYQTPRYLVIGTGKKITLECSQTMGHDKMYWYQQDPGMELHLIHYSYGVNSTEKGDLSSESTVSRIRTEHFPLTLESARPSHTSQYLCASSESGRGARNNEQFFGPGTRLTVL.

There are many counts of this clonotype. The chain links TRBV6-5 to TRBJ1-5, with 9 bases aligning to TRBD1. Germline CDR1 MNHEY, CDR2 SVGAGI. V lost 5 bases, J lost 8 bases, and 7 bases stayed unmatched. The CDR3 is 14 amino acids. The CDR3 region is CASSPDRGDEPQHF. CDR3 sequence (DNA): TGTGCCAGCAGTCCCGACAGGGGGGATGAGCCCCAGCATTTT.

This clonotype appeared many times. The chain is built from TRBV7-9 and TRBJ2-1, with TRBD2 identical over 11 bases. CDR3 length equals 18 residues. V lost 6 bases, J lost 5 bases, and 15 bases stayed unmatched. Germline V lookup: CDR1 SEHNR, CDR2 FQNEAQ (reference sequence). CDR3 residues: CASSFRPLLAGVNNEQFF. CDR3 in DNA: TGTGCCAGCAGTTTCCGACCTCTACTAGCGGGAGTTAACAATGAGCAGTTCTTC.

The rearrangement joins TRBV20-1 to TRBJ1-1; TRBD1 agrees at 11 bases. The ends lost 1 base at V and 5 bases at J; junction bases unmatched: 3. Germline loops: CDR1 DFQATT, CDR2 SNEGSKA (reference sequence). CDR3 size: 14 residues. The CDR3 is CSARAGTGGTEAFF. In DNA, the CDR3 is TGCAGTGCTAGAGCCGGGACAGGGGGAACTGAAGCTTTCTTT.

This clonotype was counted many times. The rearrangement uses TRBV10-3 and TRBJ1-2, with a possible D match to TRBD1 (5 bases). Trimming took 9 bases from V and 1 from J, leaving 15 bases between them. There are 14 residues in the CDR3. Germline V gene data show CDR1 as ENHRY and CDR2 as SYGVKD. The CDR3 loop reads CAISPRQLNYGYTF. In DNA, the CDR3 is TGTGCCATTAGCCCTCGACAGCTTAACTATGGCTACACCTTC.

This clonotype appeared many times. The chain employs TRBV7-6 and TRBJ2-1; D remains unclear. Looked up from germline, CDR1 is SGHVS and CDR2 is FNYEAQ. Trimming removed 3 bases from V and 4 bases from J, with 7 bases in between. The CDR3 length is 13 residues. CDR3 bases: TGTGCCAGCAGCTTGGGCAGATACAATGAGCAGTTCTTC. This gives the protein CASSLGRYNEQFF.

This clonotype was recorded many times. J is TRBJ2-7 and V is TRBV7-2; D uncertain. The germline CDR1 and CDR2 sequences are SGHTA and FQGNSA. Trimming took 1 base from V and 4 from J, leaving 17 bases between them. CDR3 length: 16 amino acids. The CDR3 loop reads CASSLVGKGLRYEQYF. The CDR3 bases are TGTGCCAGCAGCTTAGTAGGGAAGGGTTTGCGGTACGAGCAGTACTTC.

This clonotype came up many times. The V and J genes are TRBV25-1 and TRBJ2-1; TRBD2 aligns across 11 bases. From germline, CDR1 is MGHDK and CDR2 SYGVNS. J lost 8 bases, V lost 6 bases, and 6 bases had no gene match. The CDR3 is 14 residues long. The CDR3 loop reads CASRLAGGPHEQFF. The CDR3 DNA follows: TGTGCCAGCAGATTAGCGGGAGGGCCTCATGAGCAGTTCTTC.

There are a few counts of this clonotype. The chain combines TRBV27 with TRBJ2-7; D remains ambiguous. V was pared by 4 bases and J by 3 bases, with 10 bases between. The CDR3 contains 13 residues. The V gene's germline CDR1 is MNHEY and CDR2 SMNVEV (reference sequence). The CDR3 DNA reads as TGTGCCAGCAGTTCGCAGGACCACTACGAGCAGTACTTC. Encoded protein: CASSSQDHYEQYF.

In this sample, this clonotype turned up many times. The chain uses TRBV7-6 and TRBJ2-5; D remains unclear. The CDR3 is made up of 13 amino acids. V was clipped by 5 bases and J by 5 bases, with 12 bases between them. Germline V gene lookup returns CDR1 SGHVS and CDR2 FNYEAQ. The CDR3 protein is CASSPALGETQYF. The CDR3 DNA reads as TGTGCCAGCAGCCCCGCATTGGGGGAGACCCAGTACTTC.

This clonotype was seen ten or more times. This sequence joins TRBV7-8 and TRBJ2-5, with 9 bases matching TRBD1. The CDR3 is 14 amino acids. V trimming: 3 bases; J trimming: 5 bases; junction bases outside the gene matches: 4. Germline V gene sequence: CDR1 SGHVS, CDR2 FQNEAQ. The CDR3 loop is CASSFGDRVETQYF. CDR3 nucleotide sequence: TGTGCCAGCAGCTTTGGGGACAGGGTGGAGACCCAGTACTTC.

This clonotype was found many times. The V gene is TRBV20-1, the J gene TRBJ2-1; 10 positions agree with TRBD1. The V and J ends lost 4 bases and 7 bases, in that order; junction bases with no gene match: 7. The CDR3 runs to 14 residues. Germline V CDR1 and CDR2: DFQATT, SNEGSKA (reference sequence). Here the CDR3 DNA reads TGCAGTGCTATCGGACAGGGGGTAAAAAATGAGCAGTTCTTC. This codes for CSAIGQGVKNEQFF.

Ten or more counts support this clonotype. This chain links TRBV7-9 with TRBJ1-6, with D unresolved. Germline V gene sequence: CDR1 SEHNR, CDR2 FQNEAQ (reference sequence). The CDR3 runs to 13 residues. The V gene lost 3 bases and the J gene lost 8 bases, with 8 bases spanning the gap. The chain's CDR3 is CASSLDGYSPLHF. The CDR3 region has the DNA TGTGCCAGCAGCTTGGACGGTTATTCACCCCTCCACTTT.